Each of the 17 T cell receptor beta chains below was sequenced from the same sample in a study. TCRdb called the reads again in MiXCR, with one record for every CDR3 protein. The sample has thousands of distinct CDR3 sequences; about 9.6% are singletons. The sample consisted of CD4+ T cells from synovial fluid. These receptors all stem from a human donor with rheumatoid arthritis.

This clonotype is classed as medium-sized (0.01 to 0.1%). CDR3 amino acids: CASSVDRGASSYEQYF. CDR3 DNA sequence: TGTGCCAGCAGCGTAGATCGAGGCGCAAGCTCCTACGAGCAGTACTTC. V usage is TRBV9 and J usage is TRBJ2-7; D unresolved. Trimming cost V 0 bases and J 0 bases, with 13 bases left between them. The CDR3 spans 16 residues. CDR1 SGDLS and CDR2 YYNGEE come from the germline V gene.

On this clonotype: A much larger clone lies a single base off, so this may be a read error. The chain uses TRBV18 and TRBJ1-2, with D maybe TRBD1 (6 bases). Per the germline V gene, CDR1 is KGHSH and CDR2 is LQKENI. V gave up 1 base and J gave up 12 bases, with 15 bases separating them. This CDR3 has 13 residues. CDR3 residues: CASSPRAGEGHTF. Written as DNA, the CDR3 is TGTGCCAGCTCACCACGCGCAGGGGAGGGCCACACCTTC.

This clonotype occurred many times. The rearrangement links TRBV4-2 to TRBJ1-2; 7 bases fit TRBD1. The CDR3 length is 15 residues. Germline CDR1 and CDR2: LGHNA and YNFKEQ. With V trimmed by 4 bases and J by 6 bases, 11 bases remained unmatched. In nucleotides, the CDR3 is TGTGCCAGCAGCCCACTATCGGGACAGATGGATGGCTACACCTTC. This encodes CASSPLSGQMDGYTF.

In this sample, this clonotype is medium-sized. The CDR3 protein is CSASLAGMTYEQYF. CDR3 nucleotides: TGCAGTGCTTCACTAGCGGGAATGACCTACGAGCAGTACTTC. This sequence joins TRBV20-1 and TRBJ2-7; the match to TRBD2 covers 10 bases. Germline assignment: CDR1 DFQATT and CDR2 SNEGSKA (reference sequence). The CDR3 contains 14 residues. The V gene end was trimmed by 5 bases and the J gene end by 2 bases; junction bases not matched to a gene: 6.

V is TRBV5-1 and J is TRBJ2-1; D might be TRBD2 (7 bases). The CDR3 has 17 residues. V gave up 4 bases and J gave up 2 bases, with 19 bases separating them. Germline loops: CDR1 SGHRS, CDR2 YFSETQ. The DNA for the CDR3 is TGCGCCAGCAGCCACGTGGGGGGGGGGCTTACCTACAATGAGCAGTTCTTC. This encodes CASSHVGGGLTYNEQFF.

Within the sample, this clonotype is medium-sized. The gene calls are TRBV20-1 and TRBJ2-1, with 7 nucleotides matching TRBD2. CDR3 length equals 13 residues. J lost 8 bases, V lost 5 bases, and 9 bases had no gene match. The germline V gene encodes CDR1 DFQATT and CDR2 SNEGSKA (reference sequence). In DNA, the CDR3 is TGCAGTGCTCGCCTGACTAGCTTCGATGAGCAGTTCTTC. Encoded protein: CSARLTSFDEQFF.

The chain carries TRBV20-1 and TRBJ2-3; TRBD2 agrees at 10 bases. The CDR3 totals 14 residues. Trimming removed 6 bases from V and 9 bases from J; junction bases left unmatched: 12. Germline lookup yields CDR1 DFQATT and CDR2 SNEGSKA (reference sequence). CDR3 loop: CSADLLAGEYTQYF. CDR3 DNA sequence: TGCAGTGCCGACCTTCTAGCGGGAGAGTACACGCAGTATTTT.

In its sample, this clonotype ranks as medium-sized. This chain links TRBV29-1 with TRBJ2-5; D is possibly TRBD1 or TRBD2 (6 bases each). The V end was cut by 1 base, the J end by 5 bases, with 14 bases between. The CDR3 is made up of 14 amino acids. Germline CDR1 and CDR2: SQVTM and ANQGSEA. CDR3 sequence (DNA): TGCAGCGTTGAAGCGAAGGGGGGAGAGGAGACCCAGTACTTC. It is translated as CSVEAKGGEETQYF.

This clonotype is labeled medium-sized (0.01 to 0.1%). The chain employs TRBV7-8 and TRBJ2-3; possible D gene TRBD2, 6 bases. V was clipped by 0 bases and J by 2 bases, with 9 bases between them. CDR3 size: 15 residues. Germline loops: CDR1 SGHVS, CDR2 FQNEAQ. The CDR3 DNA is TGTGCCAGCAGCTTAGCTGGACTACACACAGATACGCAGTATTTT. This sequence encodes CASSLAGLHTDTQYF.

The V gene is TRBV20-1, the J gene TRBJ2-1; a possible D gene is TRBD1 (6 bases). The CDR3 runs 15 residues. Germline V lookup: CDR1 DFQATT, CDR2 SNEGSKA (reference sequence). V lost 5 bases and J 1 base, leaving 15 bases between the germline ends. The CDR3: CSAHLGGESYNEQFF. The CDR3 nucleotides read TGCAGTGCTCACCTAGGGGGTGAGTCCTACAATGAGCAGTTCTTC.

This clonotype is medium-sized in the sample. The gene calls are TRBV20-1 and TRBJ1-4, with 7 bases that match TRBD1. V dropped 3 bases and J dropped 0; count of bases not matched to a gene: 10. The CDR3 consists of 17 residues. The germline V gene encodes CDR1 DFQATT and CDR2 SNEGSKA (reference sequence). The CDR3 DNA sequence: TGCAGTGCTAGGCGACGGGACAGCGGTACAACTAATGAAAAACTGTTTTTT. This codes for CSARRRDSGTTNEKLFF.

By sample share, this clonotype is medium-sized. DNA of the CDR3: TGTGCCAGCAGCCTTTCATCCGGCGGCCACAATGAGCAGTTCTTC. Translated, it gives CASSLSSGGHNEQFF. This chain links TRBV7-2 with TRBJ2-1; D gene uncertain. The V end lost 5 bases, the J end lost 5 bases, and 16 bases lay between the germline ends. The germline V gene encodes CDR1 SGHTA and CDR2 FQGNSA. The CDR3 totals 15 residues.

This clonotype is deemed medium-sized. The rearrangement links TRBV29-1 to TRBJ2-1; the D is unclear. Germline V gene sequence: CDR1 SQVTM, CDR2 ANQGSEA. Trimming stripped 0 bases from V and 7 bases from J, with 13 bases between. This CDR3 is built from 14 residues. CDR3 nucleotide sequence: TGCAGCGTTGAAGAAAGTCAGGTTCTGAATGAGCAGTTCTTC. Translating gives CSVEESQVLNEQFF.

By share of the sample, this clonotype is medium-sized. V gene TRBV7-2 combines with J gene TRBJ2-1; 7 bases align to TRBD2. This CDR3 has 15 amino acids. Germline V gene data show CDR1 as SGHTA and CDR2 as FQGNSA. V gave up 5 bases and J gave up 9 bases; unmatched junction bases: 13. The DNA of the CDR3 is TGTGCCAGCAGCCCTTGGGCTAGCGGATGGGGTGAGCAGTTCTTC. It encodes CASSPWASGWGEQFF. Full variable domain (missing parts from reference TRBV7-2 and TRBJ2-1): GAGVSQSPSNKVTEKGKDVELRCDPISGHTALYWYRQSLGQGLEFLIYFQGNSAPDKSGLPSDRFSAERTGGSVSTLTIQRTQQEDSAVYLCASSPWASGWGEQFFGPGTRLTVL.

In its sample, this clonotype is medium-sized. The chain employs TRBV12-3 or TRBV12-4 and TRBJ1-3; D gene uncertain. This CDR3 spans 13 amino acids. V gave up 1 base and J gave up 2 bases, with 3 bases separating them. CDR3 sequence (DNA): TGTGCCAGCAGTTTAGACCCTGGAAACACCATATATTTT. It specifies CASSLDPGNTIYF.

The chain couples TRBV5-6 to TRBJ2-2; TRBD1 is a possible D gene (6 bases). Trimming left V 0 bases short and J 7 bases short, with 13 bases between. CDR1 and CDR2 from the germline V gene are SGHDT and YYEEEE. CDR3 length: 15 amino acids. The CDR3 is CASSLGPQGIGELFF. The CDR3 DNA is TGTGCCAGCAGCTTGGGCCCCCAGGGGATCGGGGAGCTGTTTTTT.

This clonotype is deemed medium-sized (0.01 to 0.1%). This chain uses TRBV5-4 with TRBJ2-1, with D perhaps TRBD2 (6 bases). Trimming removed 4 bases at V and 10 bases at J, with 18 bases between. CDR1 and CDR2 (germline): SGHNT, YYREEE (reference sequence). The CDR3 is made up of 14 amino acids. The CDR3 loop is CASSLYLNSGEQFF. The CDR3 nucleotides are TGTGCCAGCAGCCTCTACCTGAATAGCGGCGAGCAGTTCTTC.